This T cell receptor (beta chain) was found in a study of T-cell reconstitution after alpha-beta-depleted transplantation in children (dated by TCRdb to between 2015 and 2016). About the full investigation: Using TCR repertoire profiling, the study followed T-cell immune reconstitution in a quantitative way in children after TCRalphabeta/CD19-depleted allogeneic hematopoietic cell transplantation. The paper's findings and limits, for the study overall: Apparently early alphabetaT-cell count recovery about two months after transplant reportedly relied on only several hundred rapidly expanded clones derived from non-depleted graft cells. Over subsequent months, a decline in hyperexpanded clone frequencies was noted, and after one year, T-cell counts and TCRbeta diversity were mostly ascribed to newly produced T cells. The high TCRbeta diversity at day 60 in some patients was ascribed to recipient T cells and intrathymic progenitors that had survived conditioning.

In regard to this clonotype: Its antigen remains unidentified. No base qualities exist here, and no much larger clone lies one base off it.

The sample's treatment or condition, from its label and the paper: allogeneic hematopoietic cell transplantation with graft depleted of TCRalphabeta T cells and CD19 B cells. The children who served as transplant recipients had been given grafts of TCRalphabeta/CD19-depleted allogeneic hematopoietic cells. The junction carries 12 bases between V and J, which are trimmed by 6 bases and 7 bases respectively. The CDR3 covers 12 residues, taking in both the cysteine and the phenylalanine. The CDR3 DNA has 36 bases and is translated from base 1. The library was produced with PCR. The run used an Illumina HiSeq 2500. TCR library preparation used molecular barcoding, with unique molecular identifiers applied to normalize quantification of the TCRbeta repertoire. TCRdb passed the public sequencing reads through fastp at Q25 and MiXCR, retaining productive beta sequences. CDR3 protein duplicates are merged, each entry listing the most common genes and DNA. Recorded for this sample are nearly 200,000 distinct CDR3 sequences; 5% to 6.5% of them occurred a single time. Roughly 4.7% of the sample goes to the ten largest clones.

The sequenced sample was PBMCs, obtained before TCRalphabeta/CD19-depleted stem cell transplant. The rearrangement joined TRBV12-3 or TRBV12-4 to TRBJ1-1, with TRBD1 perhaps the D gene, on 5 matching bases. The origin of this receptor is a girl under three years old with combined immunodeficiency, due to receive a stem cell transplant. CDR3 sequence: CASRDGTLEAFF. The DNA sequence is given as TGTGCCAGCAGAGATGGGACCCTTGAAGCTTTCTTT.